This T cell receptor (beta chain) came from a study of blood T cell repertoires in COVID-19. About the study: The study drew acute and convalescent COVID-19 samples from the United States, Italy and Spain. The analysed material was cDNA or gDNA that came from T cells, B-cell-depleted T cells, or PBMCs.

Methods used by the authors: How many nucleated cells were present was estimated from reference gene primer amplification. The protocol was immunoSEQ multiplex PCR, while the TCRdb copy is restricted to in-frame clones and leaves out a portion. V and J calls plus clone size are reproduced from that table; the DNA served to infer D and trimming. The sample shows 99,000 or so clones, around 85% of them seen only once. Trimming stripped 6 bases from V and 0 bases from J, with 23 bases between. Per germline, CDR1 LGHDT and CDR2 YNNKEL (reference sequence). The CDR3 consists of 18 residues. V is TRBV3-1 (or the pseudogene TRBV3-2) and J is TRBJ2-5; possibly TRBD1 for D (6 bases). The sequencing input was peripheral blood. This TCR derives from a woman older than 75 with active or convalescent COVID-19. CDR3 coding DNA: TGTGCCAGCAGTCGCCCCGGACAGCCGACCATGTACCAAGAGACCCAGTACTTC. Its translation: CASSRPGQPTMYQETQYF.